The 4 T cell receptor beta chains below all came from one sample that was sequenced in a study of T cells in Graves' hyperthyroidism and ophthalmopathy. What was amplified from RNA transcripts were TCR beta CDR3 regions. RT-PCR in the first round (using the HTBI primer set) targeted the TCR CDR3. TCRdb fed the multiplex PCR reads into MiXCR, producing one record per CDR3 protein. The sample shows about 600,000 distinct CDR3 sequences, roughly 15% of them seen only once. Sequenced sample: blood. The receptors originated from a woman aged 45-60 years with Graves' ophthalmopathy.

The V gene is TRBV6-1, the J gene TRBJ2-1; D is ambiguous. The CDR3 has 11 residues. From germline, CDR1 is MNHNS and CDR2 SASEGT. V lost 6 bases and J 7 bases, leaving 7 bases between the germline ends. The CDR3 region has the DNA TGTGCCAGCAGCAATTCTAATGAGCAGTTCTTC. Residues: CASSNSNEQFF.

The CDR3 sequence: CATSDGSWGQETQYF. CDR3 DNA: TGTGCCACCAGTGACGGGTCCTGGGGGCAAGAGACCCAGTACTTC. V is TRBV24-1 and J is TRBJ2-5; perhaps D is TRBD1 or TRBD2 (5 bases each). Germline V gives CDR1 KGHDR, CDR2 SFDVKD. This CDR3 spans 15 amino acids. V was cut by 4 bases and J by 2 bases, with 13 bases left in between.

This clonotype was recorded many times. The CDR3 loop reads CASSQDSPTSYEQYF. Written as DNA, the CDR3 is TGTGCCAGCAGCCAAGATTCGCCTACCTCCTACGAGCAGTACTTC. V gene TRBV4-2 combines with J gene TRBJ2-7, with D uncertain. The V gene lost 0 bases and the J gene lost 0 bases, with 9 bases spanning the gap. Germline-derived CDR1 and CDR2 are LGHNA and YNFKEQ. The CDR3 is 15 amino acids.

This clonotype showed up many times. The V gene is TRBV7-3, the J gene TRBJ2-2; 7 nucleotides align to TRBD2. Germline values: CDR1 SGHTA, CDR2 FQGTGA. V shed 5 bases and J 4 bases; nucleotides not matched to a gene: 4. CDR3 length equals 14 residues. In DNA, the CDR3 is TGTGCCAGCAGCAATCTAGCGGTCACCGGGGAGCTGTTTTTT. This codes for CASSNLAVTGELFF. Together with reference TRBV7-3 and TRBJ2-2, the CDR3 gives the full variable domain: GAGVSQTPSNKVTEKGKYVELRCDPISGHTALYWYRQSLGQGPEFLIYFQGTGAADDSGLPNDRFFAVRPEGSVSTLKIQRTERGDSAVYLCASSNLAVTGELFFGEGSRLTVL.